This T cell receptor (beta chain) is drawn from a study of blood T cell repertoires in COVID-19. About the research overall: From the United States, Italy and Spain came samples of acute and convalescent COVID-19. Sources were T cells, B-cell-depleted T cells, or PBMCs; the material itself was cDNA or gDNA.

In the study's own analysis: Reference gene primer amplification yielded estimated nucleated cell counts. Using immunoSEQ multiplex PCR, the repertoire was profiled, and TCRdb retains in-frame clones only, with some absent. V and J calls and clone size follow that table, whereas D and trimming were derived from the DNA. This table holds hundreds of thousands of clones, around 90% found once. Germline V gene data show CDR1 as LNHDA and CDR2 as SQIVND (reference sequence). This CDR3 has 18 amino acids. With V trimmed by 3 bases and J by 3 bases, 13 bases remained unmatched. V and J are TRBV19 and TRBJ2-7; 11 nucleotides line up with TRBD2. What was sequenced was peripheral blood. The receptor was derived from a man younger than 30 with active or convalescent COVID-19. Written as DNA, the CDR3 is TGTGCCAGTAGTATTGGTCTAGCGGGAGGACCCTATAGCTACGAGCAGTACTTC. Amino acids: CASSIGLAGGPYSYEQYF.